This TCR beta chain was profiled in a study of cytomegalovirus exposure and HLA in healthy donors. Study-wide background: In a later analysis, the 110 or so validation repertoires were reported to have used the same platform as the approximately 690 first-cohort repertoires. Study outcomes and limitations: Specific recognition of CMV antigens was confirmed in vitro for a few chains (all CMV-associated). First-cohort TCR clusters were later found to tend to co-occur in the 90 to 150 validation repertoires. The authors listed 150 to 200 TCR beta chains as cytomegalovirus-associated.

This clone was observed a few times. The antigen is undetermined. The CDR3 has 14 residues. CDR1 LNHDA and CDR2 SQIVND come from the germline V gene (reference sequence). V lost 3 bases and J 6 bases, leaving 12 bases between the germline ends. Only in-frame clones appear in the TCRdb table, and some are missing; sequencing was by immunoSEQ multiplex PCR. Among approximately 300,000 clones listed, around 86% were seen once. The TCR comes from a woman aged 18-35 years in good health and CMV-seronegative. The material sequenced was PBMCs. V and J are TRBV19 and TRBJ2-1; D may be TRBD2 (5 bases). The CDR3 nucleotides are TGTGCCAGTAGTATGGGTACTAGGACCAATGAGCAGTTCTTC. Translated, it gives CASSMGTRTNEQFF.